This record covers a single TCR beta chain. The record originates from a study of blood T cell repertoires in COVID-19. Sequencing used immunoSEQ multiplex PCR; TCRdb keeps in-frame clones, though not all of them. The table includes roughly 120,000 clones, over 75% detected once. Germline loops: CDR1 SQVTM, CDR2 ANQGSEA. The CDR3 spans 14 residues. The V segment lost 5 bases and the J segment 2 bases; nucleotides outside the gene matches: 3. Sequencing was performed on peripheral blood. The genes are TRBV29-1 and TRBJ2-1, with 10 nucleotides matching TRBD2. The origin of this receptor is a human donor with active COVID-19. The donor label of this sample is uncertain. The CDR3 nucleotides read TGCAGCGTTCGAGCGGGGGGGCCCTACAATGAGCAGTTCTTC. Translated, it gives CSVRAGGPYNEQFF.